This T cell receptor (beta chain) derives from a study of monozygotic twins with inflammatory bowel disease (dated by TCRdb to between 2018 and 2021). For the wider study: In total, 28 monozygotic twin pairs made up the full study: 19 Danish pairs, all IBD-discordant, plus nine German pairs, of which four were IBD-concordant and five were IBD-discordant. Within discordant pairs, disease-associated traits were sought mainly by comparing IBD patients with their genetically identical healthy co-twins. Each individual had, on average, about 151 000 unique TCRalpha sequences and 181 000 unique TCRbeta sequences available for analysis. The paper's findings and limits, for the study overall: Measured by the inverse Simpson index, TCRbeta repertoire diversity was lower in IBD patients than in their healthy co-twins. Because patients received different immunosuppressive treatments, the repertoires may have picked up extra background noise and variability between individuals. The analysis was unable to tell different T cell subtypes apart. Repertoire similarity did not differ between concordant and discordant twins, which could be due to limited statistical power. IBD patients shared fewer clonotypes with other individuals than healthy twins did, most markedly in patients showing signs of disease activity. No single strong signal or clonotype linked to IBD turned up in the results, so the idea that one exists was not supported.

Turning to this clonotype: Its antigen is currently not known.

CDR1 and CDR2 are read off the germline V gene (reference sequence) as GTSNPN and SVGIG. From its cysteine to its phenylalanine, the CDR3 spans 14 amino acids. Nucleotide data are not available. From each donor, a roughly 2.5 ml peripheral blood sample was drawn into PAXgene tubes and stored at -80 degrees C. Without any T cell sorting, total RNA was extracted from whole blood using the PAXgene blood miRNA kit on an automated QIAcube. Peripheral blood from monozygotic twin pairs concordant or discordant for inflammatory bowel disease was subjected to deep TCRalpha and TCRbeta repertoire profiling with unique molecular barcoding. Smoking habits were recorded for all twin pairs, with individuals classified as current, former or never smokers. Libraries came from 5' RACE. For each TCR library, around 3,500 ng of total RNA was used. For each sample, cDNA synthesis was carried out in eight separate reactions using SMARTScribe reverse transcriptase. During cDNA synthesis, unique molecular identifiers containing a 6-nucleotide sample barcode were introduced by template switching. TCRalpha and TCRbeta cDNA was amplified by two nested PCRs of approximately 17 and 9 cycles, with bead purification after each PCR. Before amplification, cDNA was treated with uracil DNA-glycosylase and purified using the QIAquick PCR purification kit. The second PCR was the step at which Illumina TruSeq-compatible adapters and sample-specific barcodes were added. Library quality and concentration were checked on TapeStation and Qubit, and libraries were pooled at around 5.3 ng each. Pooled libraries were sequenced on an Illumina HiSeq2500 single-index Rapid Run with 2 x 100 bp reads and custom sequencing primers. The study's processing was this. PCR and sequencing errors were corrected by UMI-based consensus assembly using MiGEC version 1.2.6. MiXCR version 2.1.1 was used for V(D)J alignment, clonotype assembly and CDR3 extraction. To normalise gene usage, clonotype sharing and MAIT/NKT TCR abundance, the top 1000, 10 000 and 20 000 clonotypes in each sample were analysed. After downsampling to 27 000 UMIs, diversity was calculated as the inverse Simpson index using the vegan R package. Paired Mann-Whitney U tests were applied to discordant twin pairs, and Benjamini-Hochberg correction was used for multiple testing. After the reads were reprocessed by TCRdb, one entry was made per CDR3 protein sequence, with no DNA. Clone size and V and J calls follow TCRdb, not the original study. The sample has around 450,000 distinct CDR3 sequences on record. The leading ten clones occupy 2% to 3% of the sample.

The sequenced sample was blood. This TCR was recovered from a human donor with ulcerative colitis or Crohn's disease, or a healthy co-twin of an affected twin (not recorded which). The rearrangement combines TRBV30 with TRBJ1-5. The CDR3 sequence is CAWSVRRGNQPQHF.